The entry below describes one TCR beta chain. The data are from a study of control samples from healthy donors and cancer patients. Trimming stripped 4 bases from V and 6 bases from J, with 10 bases between. Looked up from germline, CDR1 is SGHDT and CDR2 is YYEEEE. The CDR3 totals 13 residues. The repertoire was sequenced with immunoSEQ multiplex PCR; TCRdb's copy has only in-frame clones and lacks some. The repertoire has around 120,000 clones, 80% to 95% of them found once; the top ten carry 7.8%. The chain is built from TRBV5-6 and TRBJ1-4; TRBD1 is a possible D gene (5 bases). Sequencing was done on a sample of blood. The clonotype originates from a woman aged 18 to 35 in good health. CDR3 coding DNA: TGTGCCAGCAGCGACAGCAATGATGAAAAACTGTTTTTT. This encodes CASSDSNDEKLFF.